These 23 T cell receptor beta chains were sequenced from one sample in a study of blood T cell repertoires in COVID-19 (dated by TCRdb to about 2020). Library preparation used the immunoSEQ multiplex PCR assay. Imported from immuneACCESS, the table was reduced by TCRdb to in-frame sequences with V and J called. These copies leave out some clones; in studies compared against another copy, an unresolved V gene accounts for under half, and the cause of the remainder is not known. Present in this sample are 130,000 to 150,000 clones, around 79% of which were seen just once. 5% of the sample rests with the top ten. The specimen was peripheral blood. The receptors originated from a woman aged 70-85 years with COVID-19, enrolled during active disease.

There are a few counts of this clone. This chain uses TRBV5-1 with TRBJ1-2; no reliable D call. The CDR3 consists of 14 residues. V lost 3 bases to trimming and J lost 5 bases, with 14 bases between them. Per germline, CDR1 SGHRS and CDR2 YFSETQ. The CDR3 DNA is TGCGCCAGCAGCTCCACGCCCGGGGATTATGGCTACACCTTC. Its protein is CASSSTPGDYGYTF.

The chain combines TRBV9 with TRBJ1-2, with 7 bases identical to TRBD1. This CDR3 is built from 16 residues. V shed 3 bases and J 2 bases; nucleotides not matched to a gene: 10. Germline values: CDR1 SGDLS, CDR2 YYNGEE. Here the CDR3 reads CASSDAGGGPNYGYTF. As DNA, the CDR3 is TGTGCCAGCAGCGACGCGGGAGGGGGCCCAAACTATGGCTACACCTTC.

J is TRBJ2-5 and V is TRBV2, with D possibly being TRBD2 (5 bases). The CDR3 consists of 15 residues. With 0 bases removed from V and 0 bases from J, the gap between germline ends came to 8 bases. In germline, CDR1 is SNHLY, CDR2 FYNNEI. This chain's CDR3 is CASSEAETNQETQYF. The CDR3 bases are TGTGCCAGCAGTGAAGCGGAGACTAACCAAGAGACCCAGTACTTC.

CDR3: CASSDRGVNSPLHF. The CDR3 DNA reads as TGTGCCAGCAGCGACAGGGGGGTGAATTCACCCCTCCACTTT. V gene TRBV2 combines with J gene TRBJ1-6; 9 bases are shared with TRBD1. Germline values: CDR1 SNHLY, CDR2 FYNNEI. The CDR3 sequence is 14 residues long. V lost 6 bases and J lost 7; bases outside the gene matches: 4.

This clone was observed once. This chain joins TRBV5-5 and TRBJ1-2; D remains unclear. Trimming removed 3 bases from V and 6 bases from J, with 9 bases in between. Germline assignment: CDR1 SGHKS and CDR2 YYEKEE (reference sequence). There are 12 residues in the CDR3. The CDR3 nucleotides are TGTGCCAGCAGCTCCTCCGAGGATGGCTACACCTTC. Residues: CASSSSEDGYTF. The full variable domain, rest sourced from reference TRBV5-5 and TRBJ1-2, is DAGVTQSPTHLIKTRGQQVTLRCSPISGHKSVSWYQQVLGQGPQFIFQYYEKEERGRGNFPDRFSARQFPNYSSELNVNALLLGDSALYLCASSSSEDGYTFGSGTRLTVV.

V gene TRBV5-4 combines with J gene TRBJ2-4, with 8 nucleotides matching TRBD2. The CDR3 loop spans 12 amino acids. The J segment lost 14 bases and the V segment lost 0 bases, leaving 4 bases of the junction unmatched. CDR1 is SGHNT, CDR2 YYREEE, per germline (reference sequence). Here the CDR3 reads CASSLAGGLEYF. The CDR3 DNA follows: TGTGCCAGCAGCTTGGCCGGGGGACTAGAGTACTTC.

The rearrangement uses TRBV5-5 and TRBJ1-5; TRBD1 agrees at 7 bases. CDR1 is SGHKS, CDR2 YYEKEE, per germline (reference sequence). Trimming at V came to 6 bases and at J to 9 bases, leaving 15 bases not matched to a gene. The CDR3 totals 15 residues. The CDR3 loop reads CASTLSGTAISPQHF. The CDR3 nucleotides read TGTGCCAGCACCCTTTCGGGGACAGCCATATCGCCCCAGCATTTT.

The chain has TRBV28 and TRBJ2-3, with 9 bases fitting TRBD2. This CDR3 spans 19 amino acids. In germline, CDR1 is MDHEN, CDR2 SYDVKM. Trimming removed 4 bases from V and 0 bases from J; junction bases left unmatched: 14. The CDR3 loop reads CASSSIAGADPLSTDTQYF. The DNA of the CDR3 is TGTGCCAGCAGTTCAATAGCGGGGGCTGACCCACTGAGCACAGATACGCAGTATTTT.

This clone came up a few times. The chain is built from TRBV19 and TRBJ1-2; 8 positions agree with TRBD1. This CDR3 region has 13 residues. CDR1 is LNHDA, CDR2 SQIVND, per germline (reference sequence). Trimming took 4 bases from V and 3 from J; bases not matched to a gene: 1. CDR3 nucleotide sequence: TGTGCCAGTAGTACGGACAGGGACTATGGCTACACCTTC. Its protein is CASSTDRDYGYTF.

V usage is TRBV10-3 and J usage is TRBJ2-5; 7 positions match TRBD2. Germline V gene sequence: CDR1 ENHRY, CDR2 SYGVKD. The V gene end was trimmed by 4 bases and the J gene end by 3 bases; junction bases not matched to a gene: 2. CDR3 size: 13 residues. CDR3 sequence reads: CAISAGLKETQYF. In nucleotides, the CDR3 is TGTGCCATCAGTGCGGGACTAAAAGAGACCCAGTACTTC.

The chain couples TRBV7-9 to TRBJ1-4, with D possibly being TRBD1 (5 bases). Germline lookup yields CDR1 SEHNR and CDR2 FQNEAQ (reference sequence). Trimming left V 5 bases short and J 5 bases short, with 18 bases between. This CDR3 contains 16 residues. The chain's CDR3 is CASSLHQGRPNEKLFF. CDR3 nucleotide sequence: TGTGCCAGCAGCCTCCATCAGGGTCGACCCAATGAAAAACTGTTTTTT. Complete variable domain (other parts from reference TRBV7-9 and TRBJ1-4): DTGVSQNPRHKITKRGQNVTFRCDPISEHNRLYWYRQTLGQGPEFLTYFQNEAQLEKSRLLSDRFSAERPKGSFSTLEIQRTEQGDSAMYLCASSLHQGRPNEKLFFGSGTQLSVL.

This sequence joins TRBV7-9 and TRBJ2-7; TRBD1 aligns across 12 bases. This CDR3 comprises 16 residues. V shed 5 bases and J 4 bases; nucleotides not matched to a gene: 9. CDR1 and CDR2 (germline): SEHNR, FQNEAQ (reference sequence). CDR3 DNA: TGTGCCAGCAGCCCGGCGGGGACAGGGGGCGGTTACGAGCAGTACTTC. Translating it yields CASSPAGTGGGYEQYF. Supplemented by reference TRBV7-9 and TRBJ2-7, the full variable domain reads DTGVSQNPRHKITKRGQNVTFRCDPISEHNRLYWYRQTLGQGPEFLTYFQNEAQLEKSRLLSDRFSAERPKGSFSTLEIQRTEQGDSAMYLCASSPAGTGGGYEQYFGPGTRLTVT.

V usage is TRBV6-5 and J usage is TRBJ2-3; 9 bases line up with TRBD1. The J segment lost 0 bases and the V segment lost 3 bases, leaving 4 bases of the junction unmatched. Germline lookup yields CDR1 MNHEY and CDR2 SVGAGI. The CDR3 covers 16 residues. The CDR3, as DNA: TGTGCCAGCAGTTATGCCGGGACAGGGAGCACAGATACGCAGTATTTT. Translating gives CASSYAGTGSTDTQYF.

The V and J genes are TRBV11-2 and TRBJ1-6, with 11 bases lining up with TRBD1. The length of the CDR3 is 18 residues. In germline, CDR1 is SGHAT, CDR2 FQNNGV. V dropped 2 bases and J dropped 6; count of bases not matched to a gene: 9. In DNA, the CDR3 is TGTGCCAGCAGCTTACTAAGGACAGGGGGCGCGGGTAATTCACCCCTCCACTTT. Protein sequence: CASSLLRTGGAGNSPLHF.

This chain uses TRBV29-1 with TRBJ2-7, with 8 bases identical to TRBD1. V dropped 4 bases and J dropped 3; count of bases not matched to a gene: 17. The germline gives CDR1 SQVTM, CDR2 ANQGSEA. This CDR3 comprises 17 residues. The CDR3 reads CSVARKSGTGGLYEQYF. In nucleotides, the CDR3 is TGCAGCGTTGCGCGGAAGTCCGGGACAGGAGGCCTCTACGAGCAGTACTTC.

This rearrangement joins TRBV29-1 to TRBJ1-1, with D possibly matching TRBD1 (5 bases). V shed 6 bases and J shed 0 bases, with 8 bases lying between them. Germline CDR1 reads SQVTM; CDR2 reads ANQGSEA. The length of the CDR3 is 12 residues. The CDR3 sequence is CSVGGLNTEAFF. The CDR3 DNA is TGCAGCGTGGGGGGATTGAACACTGAAGCTTTCTTT. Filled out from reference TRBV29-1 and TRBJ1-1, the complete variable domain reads SAVISQKPSRDICQRGTSLTIQCQVDSQVTMMFWYRQQPGQSLTLIATANQGSEATYESGFVIDKFPISRPNLTFSTLTVSNMSPEDSSIYLCSVGGLNTEAFFGQGTRLTVV.

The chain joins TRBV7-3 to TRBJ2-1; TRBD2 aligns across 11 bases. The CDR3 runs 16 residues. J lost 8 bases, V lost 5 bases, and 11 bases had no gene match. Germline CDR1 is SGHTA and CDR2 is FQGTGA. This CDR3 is CASSRMTSGAVDEQFF. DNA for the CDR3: TGTGCCAGCAGCCGAATGACTAGCGGGGCTGTCGATGAGCAGTTCTTC. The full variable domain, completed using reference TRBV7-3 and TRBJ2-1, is GAGVSQTPSNKVTEKGKYVELRCDPISGHTALYWYRQSLGQGPEFLIYFQGTGAADDSGLPNDRFFAVRPEGSVSTLKIQRTERGDSAVYLCASSRMTSGAVDEQFFGPGTRLTVL.

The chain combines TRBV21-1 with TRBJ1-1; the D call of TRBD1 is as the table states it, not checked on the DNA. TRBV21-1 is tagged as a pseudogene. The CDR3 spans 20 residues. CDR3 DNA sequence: TGTGCCAGCAGCAAAAGACAGGGAAGTCCTCAGGGCCCAAAGAACACTGAAGCTTTCTTT. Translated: CASSKRQGSPQGPKNTEAFF.

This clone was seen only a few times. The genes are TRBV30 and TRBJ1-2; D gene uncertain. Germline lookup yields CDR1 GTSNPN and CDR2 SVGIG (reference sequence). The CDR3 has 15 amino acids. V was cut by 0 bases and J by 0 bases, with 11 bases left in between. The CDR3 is CAWSVPGVANYGYTF. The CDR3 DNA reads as TGTGCCTGGAGTGTACCCGGTGTAGCTAACTATGGCTACACCTTC. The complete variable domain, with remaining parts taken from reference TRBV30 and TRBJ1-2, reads SQTIHQWPATLVQPVGSPLSLECTVEGTSNPNLYWYRQAAGRGLQLLFYSVGIGQISSEVPQNLSASRPQDRQFILSSKKLLLSDSGFYLCAWSVPGVANYGYTFGSGTRLTVV.

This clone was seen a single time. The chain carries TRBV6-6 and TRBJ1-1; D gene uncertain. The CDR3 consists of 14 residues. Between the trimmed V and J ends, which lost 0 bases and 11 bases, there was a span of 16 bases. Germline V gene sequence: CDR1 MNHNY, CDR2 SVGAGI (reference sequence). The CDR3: CASSYSWTVGVAFF. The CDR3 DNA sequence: TGTGCCAGCAGTTACTCGTGGACGGTCGGGGTGGCTTTCTTT.

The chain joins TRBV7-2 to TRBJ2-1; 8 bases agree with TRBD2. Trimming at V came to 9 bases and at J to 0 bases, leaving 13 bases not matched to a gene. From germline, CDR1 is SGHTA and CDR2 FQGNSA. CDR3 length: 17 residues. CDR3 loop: CARSLAGHLSSYNEQFF. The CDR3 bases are TGTGCCAGATCCCTAGCGGGTCACCTCAGCTCCTACAATGAGCAGTTCTTC.

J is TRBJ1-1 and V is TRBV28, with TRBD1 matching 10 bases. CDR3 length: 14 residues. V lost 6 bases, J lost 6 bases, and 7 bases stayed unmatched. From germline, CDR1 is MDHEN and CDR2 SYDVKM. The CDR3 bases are TGTGCCAGCAGCCCGGGACAGGGGATGGCTGAAGCTTTCTTT. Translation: CASSPGQGMAEAFF.

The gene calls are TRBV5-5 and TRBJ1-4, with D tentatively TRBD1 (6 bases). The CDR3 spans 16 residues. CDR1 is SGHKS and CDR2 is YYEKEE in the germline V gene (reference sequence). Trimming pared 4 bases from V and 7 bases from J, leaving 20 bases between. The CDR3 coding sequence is TGTGCCAGCAGCGGGGGAATACAGGGTCCCGGTGAAAAACTGTTTTTT. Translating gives CASSGGIQGPGEKLFF. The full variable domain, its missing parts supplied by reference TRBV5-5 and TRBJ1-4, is DAGVTQSPTHLIKTRGQQVTLRCSPISGHKSVSWYQQVLGQGPQFIFQYYEKEERGRGNFPDRFSARQFPNYSSELNVNALLLGDSALYLCASSGGIQGPGEKLFFGSGTQLSVL.